The 28 T cell receptor beta chains below come from one sample, sequenced in a study of patients and donors after allogeneic stem cell transplantation. TCRdb re-analysed the RT-PCR reads in MiXCR, keeping a single row per CDR3 protein. The table shows about 410,000 distinct CDR3 sequences, with approximately 16% occurring only once. Sequencing was done on a sample of blood, either unsorted or a sorted T cell fraction (not recorded which). The origin of the receptors is a human donor who was either an allogeneic HSCT recipient or a stem cell or donor lymphocyte infusion donor (not recorded which). It is not recorded whose cells these are; they may come from a transplant donor.

The genes are TRBV5-1 and TRBJ1-5, with D uncertain. The CDR3 extends over 17 amino acids. Germline V CDR1 and CDR2: SGHRS, YFSETQ. Trimming took off 4 bases at V and 1 base at J, with 18 bases between the two ends. The CDR3 DNA reads as TGCGCCAGCAGCCAGTCTAAGTTCCGTTGGAGCAATCAGCCCCAGCATTTT. Its protein is CASSQSKFRWSNQPQHF.

This clonotype has just a few counts. V gene TRBV5-1 combines with J gene TRBJ2-1; 8 positions agree with TRBD1. CDR3 length: 16 residues. The V segment lost 0 bases and the J segment 0 bases; nucleotides outside the gene matches: 2. Per germline, CDR1 SGHRS and CDR2 YFSETQ. The CDR3 region is CASSLATGGSYNEQFF. CDR3 DNA: TGCGCCAGCAGCTTGGCTACAGGGGGCTCCTACAATGAGCAGTTCTTC.

This clonotype has more than one count but fewer than ten. This chain uses TRBV3-1 with TRBJ1-5; 7 positions match TRBD1. J gave up 6 bases and V 4 bases, and 9 bases lay outside the gene matches. The CDR3 spans 15 residues. The V gene's germline CDR1 is LGHDT and CDR2 YNNKEL (reference sequence). The CDR3 region has the DNA TGTGCCAGCAGCCCTCTGGGACAGTTGGTTCAGCCCCAGCATTTT. As protein: CASSPLGQLVQPQHF.

In this sample, this clonotype turned up many times. The chain combines TRBV12-3 or TRBV12-4 with TRBJ2-7; D might be TRBD1 (5 bases). The ends were cut back, 7 bases at V and 1 base at J, with 14 bases in the middle. This CDR3 contains 14 residues. This CDR3 is CASTRTRQSYEQYF. The CDR3 DNA sequence: TGTGCCAGCACCCGCACGCGACAGTCCTACGAGCAGTACTTC.

The CDR3 loop is CASSQDWSPGHYGYTF. The CDR3 nucleotides read TGCGCCAGCAGCCAAGATTGGTCTCCAGGGCACTATGGCTACACCTTC. The V and J genes are TRBV4-1 and TRBJ1-2; tentative D call: TRBD1 (5 bases). CDR1 is MGHRA, CDR2 YSYEKL, per germline. The CDR3 extends over 16 amino acids. V lost 0 bases and J lost 3, with 14 bases in between.

The chain has TRBV11-1 and TRBJ2-3, with D perhaps matching TRBD2 (6 bases). The CDR3 covers 15 residues. Germline CDR1 and CDR2: SGHAT and FQDESV (reference sequence). Trimming shortened V by 0 bases and J by 10 bases, and 17 bases separated the two germline ends. The CDR3 DNA sequence: TGTGCCAGCAGCTTAGCGTTGGGAGGCCCAAGGGCGCAGTATTTT. It yields the protein CASSLALGGPRAQYF.

This clonotype was counted between two and nine times. The V call is TRBV4-1, the J call TRBJ2-3, with D hard to call. Germline V gene sequence: CDR1 MGHRA, CDR2 YSYEKL. V was shortened by 0 bases and J by 0 bases, with 16 bases between the two germline ends. The CDR3 sequence is 18 residues long. The CDR3 spells CASSQDPIGAGSTDTQYF. The CDR3 region has the DNA TGCGCCAGCAGCCAAGATCCGATTGGAGCAGGTAGCACAGATACGCAGTATTTT.

Many counts were recorded for this clonotype. The chain links TRBV5-1 to TRBJ2-7, with TRBD1 matching over 7 bases. With 4 bases clipped from V and 2 bases from J, the junction kept 12 bases outside the gene matches. The CDR3 is made up of 16 amino acids. Germline V gene lookup returns CDR1 SGHRS and CDR2 YFSETQ. CDR3: CASSPTGTAFTYEQYF. In DNA, the CDR3 is TGCGCCAGCAGCCCGACCGGGACAGCCTTTACCTACGAGCAGTACTTC.

This clonotype was detected ten times or more. DNA for the CDR3: TGTGCCAGCAGTTGGGTGAATGAGCAGTTCTTC. As protein: CASSWVNEQFF. The genes are TRBV12-3 or TRBV12-4 and TRBJ2-1; D remains ambiguous. The CDR3 sequence is 11 residues long. V lost 4 bases and J 7 bases, leaving 5 bases between the germline ends.

V is TRBV6-2 or TRBV6-3 and J is TRBJ2-5; D uncertain. Trimming left V 0 bases short and J 2 bases short, with 7 bases between. The CDR3 length is 14 residues. Per germline, CDR1 MNHEY and CDR2 SVGEGT. The CDR3 DNA is TGTGCCAGCAGTTACTCGAGACCACAAGAGACCCAGTACTTC. This translates into CASSYSRPQETQYF.

This clonotype was observed many times. The chain links TRBV6-2 or TRBV6-3 to TRBJ1-6, with 9 bases matching TRBD1. Germline V gene lookup returns CDR1 MNHEY and CDR2 SVGEGT. This CDR3 spans 11 amino acids. CDR3 loop: CATGGGSPLHF. CDR3 nucleotide sequence: TGTGCAACAGGGGGCGGATCACCCCTCCACTTT.

This clonotype was counted a few times. J is TRBJ2-3 and V is TRBV5-1, with TRBD2 matching over 9 bases. The germline V gene has CDR1 SGHRS and CDR2 YFSETQ. V dropped 7 bases and J dropped 3; count of bases not matched to a gene: 3. The CDR3 runs to 13 residues. The CDR3 DNA reads as TGCGCCAGCGGAGCGGGAGGAACAGATACGCAGTATTTT. Its translation: CASGAGGTDTQYF.

This clonotype was observed a handful of times. The chain couples TRBV2 to TRBJ2-7, with unresolved D. The CDR3 is 12 amino acids. Germline assignment: CDR1 SNHLY and CDR2 FYNNEI. With 7 bases removed from V and 0 bases from J, the gap between germline ends came to 7 bases. Here the CDR3 DNA reads TGTGCCAGCATCGCCTACTCCTACGAGCAGTACTTC. Its translation: CASIAYSYEQYF.

The V gene is TRBV12-3 or TRBV12-4, the J gene TRBJ1-2, with 7 bases identical to TRBD1. Unmatched junction bases numbered 0, after V lost 4 bases and J lost 1 base. This CDR3 is built from 13 residues. The chain's CDR3 is CASSWDSNYGYTF. The CDR3 DNA reads TGTGCCAGCAGTTGGGACAGTAACTATGGCTACACCTTC.

This clonotype was seen a few times. V and J are TRBV19 and TRBJ2-5, with 9 positions matching TRBD2. This CDR3 contains 16 residues. Germline lookup yields CDR1 LNHDA and CDR2 SQIVND (reference sequence). Trimming took 3 bases from V and 5 from J; bases not matched to a gene: 10. Here the CDR3 reads CASSMGVSGSTETQYF. The CDR3 DNA reads as TGTGCCAGTAGTATGGGCGTTAGCGGGAGTACCGAGACCCAGTACTTC.

This rearrangement joins TRBV14 to TRBJ1-2; D not certain. CDR3 length: 16 residues. Trimming pared 0 bases from V and 4 bases from J, leaving 15 bases between. CDR1 and CDR2 (germline): SGHDN, FVKESK. The CDR3 coding sequence is TGTGCCAGCAGCCAAGACATGACGGAGATCCTCTATGGCTACACCTTC. Its protein is CASSQDMTEILYGYTF.

V is TRBV24-1 and J is TRBJ2-5, with D tentatively TRBD1 or TRBD2 (5 bases each). CDR1 is KGHDR, CDR2 SFDVKD, per germline. There are 15 residues in the CDR3. V was trimmed by 2 bases and J by 3 bases, leaving 12 bases between them. The CDR3 DNA is TGTGCCACCAGTGATTCCGAACAGGAGGAAGAGACCCAGTACTTC. Its protein is CATSDSEQEEETQYF.

The gene calls are TRBV9 and TRBJ1-1, with TRBD1 matching over 7 bases. V shed 7 bases and J 4 bases; nucleotides not matched to a gene: 7. The V gene's germline CDR1 is SGDLS and CDR2 YYNGEE. The CDR3 runs 13 residues. The CDR3 loop reads CASSQGIGTEAFF. The CDR3 DNA is TGTGCCAGCTCACAGGGGATAGGCACTGAAGCTTTCTTT.

The chain combines TRBV6-1 with TRBJ1-2, with D possibly matching TRBD1 (5 bases). The germline V and J ends were trimmed by 2 bases and 5 bases, with 9 bases remaining between them. The CDR3 sequence is 13 residues long. Germline-derived CDR1 and CDR2 are MNHNS and SASEGT. The CDR3 sequence: CASSERGGYGYTF. The CDR3 nucleotides read TGTGCCAGCAGTGAACGGGGGGGTTATGGCTACACCTTC.

The sample holds many counts of this clonotype. The chain combines TRBV12-3 or TRBV12-4 with TRBJ2-3, with unresolved D. The CDR3 has 11 residues. V shed 7 bases and J shed 6 bases, with 8 bases lying between them. The CDR3 loop reads CASTSMDTQYF. CDR3 bases: TGTGCCAGCACTTCCATGGATACGCAGTATTTT.

The CDR3 nucleotides read TGCAGTGCTAGAGTTGGCAGGGGGTTATCTCAGCCCCAGCATTTT. Protein: CSARVGRGLSQPQHF. The chain combines TRBV20-1 with TRBJ1-5; 7 bases align to TRBD1. This CDR3 spans 15 amino acids. V lost 1 base to trimming and J lost 6 bases; unmatched junction nucleotides: 9. Germline V gene sequence: CDR1 DFQATT, CDR2 SNEGSKA (reference sequence).

The gene calls are TRBV19 and TRBJ2-1, with 8 bases matching TRBD1. This CDR3 has 15 residues. J lost 5 bases, V lost 6 bases, and 9 bases had no gene match. Germline CDR1 and CDR2: LNHDA and SQIVND (reference sequence). The CDR3 loop reads CASRDRDRSDNEQFF. The DNA of the CDR3 is TGTGCCAGTAGAGACCGGGACAGGTCGGACAATGAGCAGTTCTTC.

This clonotype appeared many times. The chain has TRBV20-1 and TRBJ1-6, with 9 bases aligning to TRBD1. Germline V lookup: CDR1 DFQATT, CDR2 SNEGSKA (reference sequence). V gave up 0 bases and J gave up 5 bases; unmatched junction bases: 8. The CDR3 has 17 amino acids. The CDR3 DNA is TGCAGTGCTAGAGATGCCGGGACAGGGAAGGATAATTCACCCCTCCACTTT. The encoded protein is CSARDAGTGKDNSPLHF.

The rearrangement uses TRBV7-8 and TRBJ2-2; 9 nucleotides match TRBD2. V shed 1 base and J 4 bases; nucleotides not matched to a gene: 10. Germline CDR1 SGHVS, CDR2 FQNEAQ. This CDR3 is built from 18 residues. CDR3 in DNA: TGTGCCAGCAGCTTAGATCCGCGGGGGGGCCGAGGCACCGGGGAGCTGTTTTTT. Translated, it gives CASSLDPRGGRGTGELFF.

V usage is TRBV4-1 and J usage is TRBJ2-5, with unresolved D. The germline V gene encodes CDR1 MGHRA and CDR2 YSYEKL. The CDR3 is 11 amino acids. The V gene lost 1 base and the J gene lost 7 bases, with 4 bases spanning the gap. DNA for the CDR3: TGCGCCAGCAGCCAAGCGGGGACCCAGTACTTC. Translation gives CASSQAGTQYF.

This clonotype was observed a handful of times. The chain is built from TRBV21-1 and TRBJ2-4; the listed D gene, TRBD1, was not tested against the DNA. TRBV21-1 is a listed pseudogene. The CDR3 runs to 15 residues. CDR3 bases: TGTGCCAGCAGCGCCCTCGGGCGCCCGTGGGACATTCAGTACTTC. This translates into CASSALGRPWDIQYF.

This clonotype was counted a few times. The rearrangement uses TRBV11-2 and TRBJ2-1; D may be TRBD2 (5 bases). V was trimmed by 6 bases and J by 10 bases, leaving 19 bases between them. Germline V CDR1 and CDR2: SGHAT, FQNNGV. This CDR3 has 14 amino acids. The CDR3 here is CASSSLSVPFEQFF. The CDR3 DNA is TGTGCCAGCAGTTCACTTAGCGTCCCTTTCGAGCAGTTCTTC. Together with reference TRBV11-2 and TRBJ2-1, the CDR3 gives the full variable domain: EAGVAQSPRYKIIEKRQSVAFWCNPISGHATLYWYQQILGQGPKLLIQFQNNGVVDDSQLPKDRFSAERLKGVDSTLKIQPAKLEDSAVYLCASSSLSVPFEQFFGPGTRLTVL.

This clonotype was observed a handful of times. The V and J genes are TRBV12-3 or TRBV12-4 and TRBJ2-1; TRBD1 matches at 8 bases. The CDR3 totals 16 residues. Trimming removed 10 bases from V and 8 bases from J; junction bases left unmatched: 19. CDR3 sequence (DNA): TGTGCCACCACCTTGAGTCAGGGGGCGCCGGTTCATGAGCAGTTCTTC. Translating gives CATTLSQGAPVHEQFF.